The clone carrying this TCR beta chain was detected ten times or more. Its antigen is as yet unknown. V dropped 2 bases and J dropped 0 bases, with 10 bases sitting between them. The CDR3 spans 15 residues. These data come from a study of CD8 T cells in ankylosing spondylitis. MiXCR, applied by TCRdb to the 5' RACE reads, yields one record per CDR3 protein. The table lists some 180,000 distinct CDR3 sequences, 18% of them singletons, with 4.3% in the top ten. Notes on the study in general: Disease-associated clonotypes exhibited CD8+ identity and were relatively infrequent in peripheral blood.

The source material was blood, either unsorted or a sorted T cell fraction (not recorded which). The V call is TRBV12-3 or TRBV12-4, the J call TRBJ1-1, with D tentatively TRBD1 (6 bases). The clonotype comes from a male donor aged 5-29 years with ankylosing spondylitis or in good health (not recorded which). The CDR3 sequence is CASSLLGAMNTEAFF. The CDR3 DNA follows: TGTGCCAGCAGTTTACTGGGGGCCATGAACACTGAAGCTTTCTTT.